The TCR beta chain described here comes from a study of shared clonotypes between healthy human individuals. Germline CDR1 KGHSH, CDR2 LQKENI. This CDR3 is built from 15 residues. Trimming took 4 bases from V and 6 from J; bases not matched to a gene: 4. The donors, healthy adults who were HIV-negative, had experienced no recent acute infections or vaccinations. The donors, all of them Caucasian adults, lived in Nashville, Tennessee. Measured with immunoSEQ multiplex PCR; TCRdb has only the in-frame clones, and not every one. The table includes approximately 2.5 million clones, around nine tenths detected once.

This clonotype was sampled from a man younger than 30 in good health. Sample: naive CD4+ T cells sorted from blood. The subset here: CD45RA+ positively selected. The rearrangement uses TRBV18 and TRBJ2-1; 12 nucleotides agree with TRBD2. The CDR3 sequence: CASSRTSGKGNEQFF. DNA for the CDR3: TGTGCCAGCTCACGGACTAGCGGGAAAGGCAATGAGCAGTTCTTC. Together with reference TRBV18 and TRBJ2-1, the CDR3 gives the full variable domain: NAGVMQNPRHLVRRRGQEARLRCSPMKGHSHVYWYRQLPEEGLKFMVYLQKENIIDESGMPKERFSAEFPKEGPSILRIQQVVRGDSAAYFCASSRTSGKGNEQFFGPGTRLTVL.